This TCR beta chain was sequenced in a study of prognosis after radiotherapy for stage I lung cancer. Amplicons of TCR beta CDR3 were generated from genomic DNA by two-round multiplex PCR. TRBV and TRBJ genes each had their own specific primers in first-round PCR. TCRdb redid the calling of the multiplex PCR reads with MiXCR, one entry per CDR3 protein. This sample has more than 30,000 distinct CDR3 sequences, with 35% to 45% found just once. With respect to this clonotype: Its antigen is not known. One junction end does not reproduce the germline sequence, and a read error may be involved.

Peripheral blood was collected in volumes of roughly 6 milliliters at each of two time points. The CDR3 has 15 residues. CDR1 is LGHDT, CDR2 YNNKEL, per germline (reference sequence). Study conclusions and caveats: Patients who had metastases reportedly showed TRBV and TRBJ gene usage that varied from that of patients who did not.

The rearrangement links TRBV3-1 to TRBJ2-1; D possibly matches TRBD1 or TRBD2 (5 bases each). The origin of this receptor is a donor older than 45 with non-small cell lung cancer. Sequencing was performed on PBMCs, taken before or after stereotactic body radiation therapy (not recorded which). CDR3 residues: CDSSPGLGSHNEQFF. The CDR3 nucleotides are TGCGACAGCAGCCCAGGTCTGGGGAGCCACAATGAGCAGTTCTTC.